This TCR beta chain was found in a study of blood T cell repertoires in COVID-19. Original analysis: Quantification of nucleated cells was approximated via reference gene primer amplification. Profiled with immunoSEQ multiplex PCR; TCRdb holds only in-frame clones, not every one. V and J calls and clone size come straight from that table; D and trimming were deduced from the DNA. This sample has thousands of clones, with roughly 83% found just once. The V segment lost 4 bases and the J segment 5 bases; nucleotides outside the gene matches: 6. The CDR3 length is 14 residues. Germline CDR1 and CDR2: SGHRS and YFSETQ.

This sequence originates from a human donor in a cohort sampled during active COVID-19. This chain joins TRBV5-1 and TRBJ2-5, with 9 bases identical to TRBD1. What was sequenced was peripheral blood. This CDR3 reads CASSLQGARETQYF. The CDR3 nucleotides read TGCGCCAGCAGCCTACAGGGGGCGCGGGAGACCCAGTACTTC.